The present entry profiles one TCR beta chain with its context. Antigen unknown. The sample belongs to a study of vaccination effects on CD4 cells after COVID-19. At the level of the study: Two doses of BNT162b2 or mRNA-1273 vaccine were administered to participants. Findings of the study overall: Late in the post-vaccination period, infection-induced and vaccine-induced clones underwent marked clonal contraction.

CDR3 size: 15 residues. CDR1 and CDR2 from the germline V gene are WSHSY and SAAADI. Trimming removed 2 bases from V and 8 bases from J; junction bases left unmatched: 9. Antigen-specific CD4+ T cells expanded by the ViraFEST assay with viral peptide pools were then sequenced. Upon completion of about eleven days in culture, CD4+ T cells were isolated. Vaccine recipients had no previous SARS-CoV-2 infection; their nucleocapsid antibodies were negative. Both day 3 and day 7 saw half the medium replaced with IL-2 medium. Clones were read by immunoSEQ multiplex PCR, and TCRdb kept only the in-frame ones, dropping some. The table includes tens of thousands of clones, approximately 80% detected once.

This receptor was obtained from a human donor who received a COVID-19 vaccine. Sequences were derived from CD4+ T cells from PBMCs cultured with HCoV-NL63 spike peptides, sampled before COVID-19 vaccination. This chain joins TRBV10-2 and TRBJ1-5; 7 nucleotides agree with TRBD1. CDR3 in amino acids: CASSETGQAGKPQHF. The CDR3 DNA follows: TGCGCCAGCAGTGAGACCGGACAGGCGGGGAAGCCCCAGCATTTT.